The entry below describes one TCR beta chain. Its cognate antigen is unknown. Trimming pared 6 bases from V and 6 bases from J, leaving 11 bases between. The CDR3 runs 13 residues. Generated by immunoSEQ multiplex PCR, the TCRdb table keeps only in-frame clones and is missing some. Here the sample spans fewer than 85,000 clones, 60% to 85% being singletons. ViraFEST used viral peptide pools to expand antigen-specific CD4+ T cells before sequencing. CD4+ T cells were isolated after less than 13 days of culture. In the vaccine recipients, nucleocapsid antibodies were negative and there was no prior SARS-CoV-2 infection. Cells had half their medium changed to IL-2 medium on days 3 and 7. This sample stems from a study of vaccination effects on CD4 cells after COVID-19. Turning to the study itself: BNT162b2 vaccine or mRNA-1273 vaccine was given to participants in two doses. Study-wide results and limits: The study had few convalescent patients and no early post-infection timepoints. Infection- and vaccine-induced clones contracted markedly late after vaccination.

The source of this sequence is a human donor who received a COVID-19 vaccine. Sample: CD4+ T cells from PBMCs cultured with SARS-CoV-2 spike peptides, taken before COVID-19 vaccination. This chain links TRBV12-3 or TRBV12-4 with TRBJ1-4, with D unresolved. CDR3 DNA: TGTGCCAGCAGCAGGTCCCTGGATGAAAAACTGTTTTTT. Its protein product is CASSRSLDEKLFF.